This T cell receptor (beta chain) was recorded in a study of T cell changes during pregnancy in multiple sclerosis. Produced via immunoSEQ multiplex PCR; TCRdb's table is partial and in-frame only. The sample shows 85,000 to 100,000 clones, approximately 92% of them seen only once. J lost 7 bases, V lost 4 bases, and 11 bases had no gene match. Per the germline V gene, CDR1 is SGHNT and CDR2 is YYREEE (reference sequence). The CDR3 is 16 amino acids. Specimen: peripheral blood, collected in the first trimester of pregnancy. The chain couples TRBV5-4 to TRBJ2-1; TRBD2 matches 10 bases. This receptor was taken from a female donor with multiple sclerosis, enrolled in a pregnancy study. Here the CDR3 reads CASSDQLAGVENEQFF. DNA for the CDR3: TGTGCCAGCAGCGACCAGCTAGCGGGAGTGGAGAATGAGCAGTTCTTC. Looking up the rest from reference TRBV5-4 and TRBJ2-1 gives the full variable domain: ETGVTQSPTHLIKTRGQQVTLRCSSQSGHNTVSWYQQALGQGPQFIFQYYREEENGRGNFPPRFSGLQFPNYSSELNVNALELDDSALYLCASSDQLAGVENEQFFGPGTRLTVL.